This passage covers 13 T cell receptor beta chains from one sample sequenced in a study of graft-versus-host responses after intestinal transplantation. Sequencing was performed with immunoSEQ multiplex PCR; in TCRdb, only in-frame clones are kept and a portion is missing. The sample holds more than 55,000 clones, 80% to 90% seen once. Source: PBMCs, taken 26 days after transplant. The receptors come from a human patient who received an intestinal transplant, so some T cells may come from the graft donor.

This chain uses TRBV5-6 with TRBJ2-3; 8 nucleotides match TRBD2. CDR1 is SGHDT and CDR2 is YYEEEE in the germline V gene. Losses at the gene ends were 0 bases for V and 6 bases for J; bases not matched to a gene: 6. CDR3 size: 15 residues. CDR3 sequence (DNA): TGTGCCAGCAGCTTGGGCCCAGCGGGGGCGGATACGCAGTATTTT. As protein: CASSLGPAGADTQYF.

This clone was seen just once. V and J are TRBV18 and TRBJ1-5; TRBD1 matches 10 bases. Trimming at V came to 3 bases and at J to 7 bases, leaving 3 bases not matched to a gene. Germline V CDR1 and CDR2: KGHSH, LQKENI. The CDR3 is 14 residues long. CDR3 protein: CASSPTGGLQPQHF. CDR3 coding DNA: TGTGCCAGCTCACCGACAGGGGGCCTACAGCCCCAGCATTTT.

This clone was seen a single time. V usage is TRBV2 and J usage is TRBJ2-4; 8 bases fit TRBD1. V shed 5 bases, J shed 7 bases, and the junction held 13 bases outside the gene matches. There are 16 residues in the CDR3. CDR1 and CDR2 from the germline V gene are SNHLY and FYNNEI. This CDR3 reads CASSSQPGGASNIQYF. CDR3 nucleotide sequence: TGTGCCAGCAGTAGTCAACCAGGGGGCGCAAGTAACATTCAGTACTTC.

This clone appeared once. V and J are TRBV6-1 and TRBJ1-6; tentatively, D is TRBD1 (6 bases). The CDR3 length is 14 residues. The germline V gene encodes CDR1 MNHNS and CDR2 SASEGT. Trimming removed 5 bases from V and 4 bases from J, with 9 bases in between. The CDR3 sequence is CASSWDTYNSPLHF. The CDR3 nucleotides are TGTGCCAGCAGTTGGGACACATATAATTCACCCCTCCACTTT.

The chain carries TRBV5-1 and TRBJ2-1; 9 positions agree with TRBD1. Germline CDR1 is SGHRS and CDR2 is YFSETQ. The CDR3 runs 15 residues. The trim removed 0 bases at V and 14 bases at J, leaving 12 bases unmatched. The CDR3 loop is CASSLAGDGTGYKFF. The CDR3 bases are TGCGCCAGCAGCTTGGCTGGGGATGGGACAGGGTATAAGTTCTTC. Supplemented by reference TRBV5-1 and TRBJ2-1, the full variable domain reads KAGVTQTPRYLIKTRGQQVTLSCSPISGHRSVSWYQQTPGQGLQFLFEYFSETQRNKGNFPGRFSGRQFSNSRSEMNVSTLELGDSALYLCASSLAGDGTGYKFFGPGTRLTVL.

The chain has TRBV4-1 and TRBJ1-2, with 9 bases identical to TRBD1. This CDR3 has 18 residues. Trimming took 0 bases from V and 4 from J; bases not matched to a gene: 12. Per germline, CDR1 MGHRA and CDR2 YSYEKL. The CDR3 spells CASSQDSLSTGGLYGYTF. As DNA, the CDR3 is TGCGCCAGCAGCCAAGATTCGCTTAGCACAGGGGGCCTCTATGGCTACACCTTC.

The J gene is TRBJ2-1, the V gene TRBV7-2; 7 nucleotides match TRBD2. This CDR3 is 15 amino acids long. Trimming at V came to 1 base and at J to 6 bases, leaving 6 bases not matched to a gene. Looked up from germline, CDR1 is SGHTA and CDR2 is FQGNSA. CDR3 protein: CASSLVAGVSNEQFF. The CDR3 DNA follows: TGTGCCAGCAGCTTAGTTGCGGGGGTGTCCAATGAGCAGTTCTTC. The full variable domain, rest sourced from reference TRBV7-2 and TRBJ2-1, is GAGVSQSPSNKVTEKGKDVELRCDPISGHTALYWYRQSLGQGLEFLIYFQGNSAPDKSGLPSDRFSAERTGGSVSTLTIQRTQQEDSAVYLCASSLVAGVSNEQFFGPGTRLTVL.

The table lists this clone with a count of one. J is TRBJ1-5 and V is TRBV28; D gene unclear. The CDR3 runs 15 residues. CDR1 MDHEN and CDR2 SYDVKM come from the germline V gene. Trimming removed 6 bases from V and 0 bases from J, with 12 bases in between. The CDR3 protein is CASRWEEDSNQPQHF. The CDR3 DNA is TGTGCCAGCAGGTGGGAGGAGGATAGCAATCAGCCCCAGCATTTT.

The chain recombines TRBV19 with TRBJ1-5; tentatively, D is TRBD1 (6 bases). Germline loops: CDR1 LNHDA, CDR2 SQIVND (reference sequence). The V end was cut by 6 bases, the J end by 3 bases, with 15 bases between. The CDR3 runs 15 residues. CDR3 amino acids: CASSPQGWDNQPQHF. The CDR3, as DNA: TGTGCCAGTAGCCCACAGGGTTGGGACAATCAGCCCCAGCATTTT. Drawing the rest from reference TRBV19 and TRBJ1-5, the complete variable domain is DGGITQSPKYLFRKEGQNVTLSCEQNLNHDAMYWYRQDPGQGLRLIYYSQIVNDFQKGDIAEGYSVSREKKESFPLTVTSAQKNPTAFYLCASSPQGWDNQPQHFGDGTRLSIL.

V and J are TRBV19 and TRBJ2-7; possibly TRBD2 for D (7 bases). This CDR3 has 14 amino acids. Deletions cut 5 bases from V and 4 bases from J, with 15 bases between. From germline, CDR1 is LNHDA and CDR2 SQIVND (reference sequence). Written as DNA, the CDR3 is TGTGCCAGTAGTGGGGGGGACAAGCCTTACGAGCAGTACTTC. It yields the protein CASSGGDKPYEQYF.

The CDR3 protein is CSVEVGRGPGNTIYF. The CDR3 DNA sequence: TGCAGCGTTGAGGTGGGCAGGGGGCCTGGAAACACCATATATTTT. The rearrangement uses TRBV29-1 and TRBJ1-3, with 8 bases identical to TRBD1. Germline V gives CDR1 SQVTM, CDR2 ANQGSEA. The length of the CDR3 is 15 residues. Trimming took 3 bases from V and 2 from J; bases not matched to a gene: 6.

The chain links TRBV2 to TRBJ1-2; D is unclear. This CDR3 is 13 amino acids long. The germline gives CDR1 SNHLY, CDR2 FYNNEI. V gave up 2 bases and J gave up 4 bases, with 8 bases separating them. CDR3 nucleotide sequence: TGTGCCAGCAGTGAATCGGAGATCTATGGCTACACCTTC. Protein sequence: CASSESEIYGYTF.

This chain connects TRBV2 to TRBJ1-6; 9 positions match TRBD1. This CDR3 contains 14 residues. The ends lost 3 bases at V and 8 bases at J; junction bases unmatched: 2. From germline, CDR1 is SNHLY and CDR2 FYNNEI. Here the CDR3 DNA reads TGTGCCAGCAGTGAGGGGACAGGGTATTCACCCCTCCACTTT. Translated: CASSEGTGYSPLHF.